Sequencing of this TCR beta chain was carried out in a study of shared clonotypes between healthy human individuals. This CDR3 spans 15 amino acids. V gave up 6 bases and J gave up 3 bases; unmatched junction bases: 5. Germline V gene lookup returns CDR1 MRHNA and CDR2 SNTAGT. Study-wide points: How much donors shared clonotypes was expected to be affected by sequencing depth.

The material for each subset, its genomic DNA, was split evenly across several immunoSEQ plates. Profiling relied on immunoSEQ multiplex PCR, and the TCRdb table lists in-frame clones only, not all of them. The data show roughly 760,000 clones, less than 85% seen once. Details on this clone: As yet, its antigen is unknown.

This chain connects TRBV6-4 to TRBJ2-1; 10 bases match TRBD2. Material for sequencing was memory CD4+ T cells sorted from blood. The sample's subset: CD45RA-negative fraction. The clonotype was recovered from a woman between 25 and 40 years old in good health. The CDR3 DNA is TGTGCCAGCAGCTCTCTAGCGGGAGACTACAATGAGCAGTTCTTC. It codes for CASSSLAGDYNEQFF.